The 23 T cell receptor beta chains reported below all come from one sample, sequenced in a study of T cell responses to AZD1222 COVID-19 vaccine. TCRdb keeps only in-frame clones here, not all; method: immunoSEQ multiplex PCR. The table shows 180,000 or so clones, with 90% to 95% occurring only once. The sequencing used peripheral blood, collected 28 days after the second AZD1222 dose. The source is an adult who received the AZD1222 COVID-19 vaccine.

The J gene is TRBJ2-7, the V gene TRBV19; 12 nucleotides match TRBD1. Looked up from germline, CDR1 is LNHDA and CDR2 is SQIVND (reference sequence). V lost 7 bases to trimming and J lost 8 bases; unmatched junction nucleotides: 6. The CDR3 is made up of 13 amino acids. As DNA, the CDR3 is TGTGCCAGTAAGGGGACAGGGGGCCGGCAGCAGTACTTC. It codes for CASKGTGGRQQYF.

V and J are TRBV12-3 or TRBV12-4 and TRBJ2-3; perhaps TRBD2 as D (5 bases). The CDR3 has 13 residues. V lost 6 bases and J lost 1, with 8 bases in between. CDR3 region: CASRGVGTDTQYF. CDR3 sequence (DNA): TGTGCCAGCAGGGGAGTGGGCACAGATACGCAGTATTTT.

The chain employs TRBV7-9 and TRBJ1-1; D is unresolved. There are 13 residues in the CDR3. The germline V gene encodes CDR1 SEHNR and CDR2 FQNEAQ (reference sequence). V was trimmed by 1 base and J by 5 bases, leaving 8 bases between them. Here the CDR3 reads CASSLETRTEAFF. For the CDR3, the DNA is TGTGCCAGCAGCTTAGAGACTAGAACTGAAGCTTTCTTT.

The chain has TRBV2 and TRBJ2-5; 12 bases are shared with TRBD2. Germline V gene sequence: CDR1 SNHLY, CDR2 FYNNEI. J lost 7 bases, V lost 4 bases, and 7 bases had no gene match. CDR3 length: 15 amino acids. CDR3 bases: TGTGCCAGCAGTGGACGACTAGCGGGGGTCCGGACCCAGTACTTC. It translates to CASSGRLAGVRTQYF.

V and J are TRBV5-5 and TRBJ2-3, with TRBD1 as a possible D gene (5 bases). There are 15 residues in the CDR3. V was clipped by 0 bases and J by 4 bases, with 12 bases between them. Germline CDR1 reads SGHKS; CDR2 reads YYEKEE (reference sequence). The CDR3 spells CASSLDRPRADTQYF. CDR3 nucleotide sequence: TGTGCCAGCAGCTTGGACAGGCCCCGGGCAGATACGCAGTATTTT.

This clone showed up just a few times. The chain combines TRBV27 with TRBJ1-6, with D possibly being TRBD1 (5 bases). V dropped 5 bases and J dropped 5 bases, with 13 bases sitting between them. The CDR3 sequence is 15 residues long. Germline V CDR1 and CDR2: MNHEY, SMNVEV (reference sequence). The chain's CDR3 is CASSPTGFDNSPLHF. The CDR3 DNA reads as TGTGCCAGCAGTCCCACAGGTTTCGATAATTCACCCCTCCACTTT.

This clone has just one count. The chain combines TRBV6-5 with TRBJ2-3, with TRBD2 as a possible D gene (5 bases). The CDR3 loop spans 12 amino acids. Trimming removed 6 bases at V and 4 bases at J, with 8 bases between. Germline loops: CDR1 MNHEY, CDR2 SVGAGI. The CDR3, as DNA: TGTGCCAGCAGCCTAGCTTCAGATACGCAGTATTTT. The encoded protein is CASSLASDTQYF.

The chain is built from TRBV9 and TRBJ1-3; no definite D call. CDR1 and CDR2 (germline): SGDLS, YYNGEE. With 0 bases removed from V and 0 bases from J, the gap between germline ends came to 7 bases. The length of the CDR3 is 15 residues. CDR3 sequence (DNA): TGTGCCAGCAGCGTAGGAAGGGTCTCTGGAAACACCATATATTTT. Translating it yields CASSVGRVSGNTIYF.

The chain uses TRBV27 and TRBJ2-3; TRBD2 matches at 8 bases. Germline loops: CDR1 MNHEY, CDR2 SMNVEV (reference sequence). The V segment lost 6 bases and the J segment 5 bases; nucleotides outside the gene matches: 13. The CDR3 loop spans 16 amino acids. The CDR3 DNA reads TGTGCCAGCAGCCGATGGGCCAGCGGGAGAGAAGATACGCAGTATTTT. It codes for CASSRWASGREDTQYF.

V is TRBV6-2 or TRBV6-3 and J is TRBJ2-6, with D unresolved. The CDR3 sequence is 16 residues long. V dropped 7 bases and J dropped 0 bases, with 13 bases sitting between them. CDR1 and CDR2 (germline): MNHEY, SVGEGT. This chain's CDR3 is CASTPRASSGANVLTF. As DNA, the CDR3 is TGTGCCAGCACCCCGCGCGCAAGCTCTGGGGCCAACGTCCTGACTTTC.

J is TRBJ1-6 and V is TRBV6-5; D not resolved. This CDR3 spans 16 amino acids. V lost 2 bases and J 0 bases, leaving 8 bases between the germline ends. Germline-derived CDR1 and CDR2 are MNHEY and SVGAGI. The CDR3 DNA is TGTGCCAGCAGTTACGGCAGGAGCTCCTATAATTCACCCCTCCACTTT. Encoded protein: CASSYGRSSYNSPLHF.

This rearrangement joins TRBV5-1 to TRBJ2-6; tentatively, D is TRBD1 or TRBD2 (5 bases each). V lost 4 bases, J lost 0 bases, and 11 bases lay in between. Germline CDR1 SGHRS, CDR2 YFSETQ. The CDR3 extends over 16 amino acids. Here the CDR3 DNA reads TGCGCCAGCAGCCCCGTTGGGGGCTCTGGGGCCAACGTCCTGACTTTC. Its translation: CASSPVGGSGANVLTF.

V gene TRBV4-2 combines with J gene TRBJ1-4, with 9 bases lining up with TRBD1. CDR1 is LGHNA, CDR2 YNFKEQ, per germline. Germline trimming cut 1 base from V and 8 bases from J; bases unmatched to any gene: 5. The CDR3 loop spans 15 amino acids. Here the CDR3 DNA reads TGTGCCAGCAGCCAAGGGGGACAGGGTGGCGAAAAACTGTTTTTT. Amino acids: CASSQGGQGGEKLFF.

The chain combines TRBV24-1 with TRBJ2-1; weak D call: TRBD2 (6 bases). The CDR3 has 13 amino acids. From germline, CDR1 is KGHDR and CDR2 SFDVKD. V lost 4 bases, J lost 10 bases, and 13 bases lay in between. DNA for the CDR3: TGTGCCACCAGTGACCAGACTAGTACGGAGCAGTTCTTC. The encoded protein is CATSDQTSTEQFF.

The CDR3 DNA follows: TGTGCCAGCAGTTTATCAACCGGGTTCCCTGGCTACACCTTC. Protein product: CASSLSTGFPGYTF. The rearrangement uses TRBV27 and TRBJ1-2; D remains unclear. The V and J ends lost 0 bases and 7 bases respectively, with 12 bases between them. The CDR3 has 14 residues. Looked up from germline, CDR1 is MNHEY and CDR2 is SMNVEV (reference sequence).

The CDR3 region has the DNA TGTGCCAGCAGTGGCCCCAGGGACCCGGTTTACAATGAGCAGTTCTTC. This encodes CASSGPRDPVYNEQFF. This chain links TRBV6-1 with TRBJ2-1, with D perhaps matching TRBD1 or TRBD2 (5 bases each). The CDR3 covers 16 residues. The V gene lost 4 bases and the J gene lost 4 bases, with 17 bases spanning the gap. Germline V gene sequence: CDR1 MNHNS, CDR2 SASEGT.

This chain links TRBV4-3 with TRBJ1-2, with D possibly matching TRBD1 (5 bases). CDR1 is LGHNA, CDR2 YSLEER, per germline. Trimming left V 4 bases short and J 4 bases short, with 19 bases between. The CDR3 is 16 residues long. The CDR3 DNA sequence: TGCGCCAGCAGCCCAAATATCGGGGGGGGAGGCTATGGCTACACCTTC. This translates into CASSPNIGGGGYGYTF.

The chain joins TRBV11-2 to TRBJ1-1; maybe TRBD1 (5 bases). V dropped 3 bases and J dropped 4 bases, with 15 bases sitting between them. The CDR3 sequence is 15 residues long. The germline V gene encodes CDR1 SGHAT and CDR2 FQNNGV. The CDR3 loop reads CASSFSLGAGTEAFF. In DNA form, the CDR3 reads TGTGCCAGCAGCTTTTCCTTAGGGGCGGGCACTGAAGCTTTCTTT.

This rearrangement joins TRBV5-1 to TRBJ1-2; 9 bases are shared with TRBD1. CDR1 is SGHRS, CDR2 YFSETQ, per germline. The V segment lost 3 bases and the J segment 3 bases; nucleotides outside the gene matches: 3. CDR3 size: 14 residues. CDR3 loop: CASSSGQGYYGYTF. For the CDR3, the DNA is TGCGCCAGCAGCTCAGGACAGGGGTACTATGGCTACACCTTC.

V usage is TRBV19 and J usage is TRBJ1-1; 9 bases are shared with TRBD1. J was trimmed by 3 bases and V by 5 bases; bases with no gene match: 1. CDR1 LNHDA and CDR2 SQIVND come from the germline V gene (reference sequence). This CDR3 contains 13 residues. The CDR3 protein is CASSWTGDTEAFF. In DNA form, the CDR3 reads TGTGCCAGTAGTTGGACAGGGGACACTGAAGCTTTCTTT.

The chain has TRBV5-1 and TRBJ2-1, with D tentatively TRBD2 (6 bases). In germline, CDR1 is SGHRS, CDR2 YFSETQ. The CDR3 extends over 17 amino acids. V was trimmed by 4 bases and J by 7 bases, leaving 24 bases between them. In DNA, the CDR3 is TGCGCCAGCAGCCGCCTCCGGGACTCACAAGGATGGAATGAGCAGTTCTTC. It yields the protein CASSRLRDSQGWNEQFF.

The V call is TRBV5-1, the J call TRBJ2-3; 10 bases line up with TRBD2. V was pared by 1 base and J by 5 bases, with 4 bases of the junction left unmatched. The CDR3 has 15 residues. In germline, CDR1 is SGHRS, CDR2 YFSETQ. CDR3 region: CASSLTSGVKDTQYF. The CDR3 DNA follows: TGCGCCAGCAGCTTGACTAGCGGGGTCAAAGATACGCAGTATTTT.

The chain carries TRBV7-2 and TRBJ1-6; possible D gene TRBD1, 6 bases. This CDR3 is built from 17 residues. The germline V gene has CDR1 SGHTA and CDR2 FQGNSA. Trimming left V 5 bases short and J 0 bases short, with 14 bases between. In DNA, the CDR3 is TGTGCCAGCAGCCGGCACACAGGGAGCTCCTATAATTCACCCCTCCACTTT. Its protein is CASSRHTGSSYNSPLHF.